This TCR beta chain comes out of a study of cytomegalovirus exposure and HLA in healthy donors. Points from the study as a whole: In a later analysis, TCR beta V- and J-gene trimming was associated with a missense DCLRE1C variant.

Details on this clone: Its antigen is undetermined.

PCR used 60 Vbeta primers and 13 Jbeta primers. Measured with immunoSEQ multiplex PCR; TCRdb has only the in-frame clones, and not every one. The sample carries some 160,000 clones, approximately 71% recorded once. The TCR originated in a woman under 30 in good health and CMV-seropositive. The sample was PBMCs.

CDR3 in DNA: TGTGCCAGCGCGGGGTGGAGCGGGGGGGGGACTAGCACAGATACGCAGTATTTT. It encodes CASAGWSGGGTSTDTQYF. The chain joins TRBV7-2 to TRBJ2-3; 10 bases line up with TRBD2. CDR3 length: 18 residues. Looked up from germline, CDR1 is SGHTA and CDR2 is FQGNSA. After removal of 8 bases from V and 0 bases from J, the junction contained 14 bases not matched to a gene.